Presented here are 15 T cell receptor beta chains from one specimen sequenced in a study of Ad26.COV2.S vaccination and SARS-CoV-2 variants. TCRdb keeps only in-frame clones here, not all; method: immunoSEQ multiplex PCR. Among 350,000 to 500,000 clones, around 91% were seen once, and the ten largest hold about 4.4%. As to treatment: 15 to 20 received Ad26.COV2.S at low or high dose, single or two shots; roughly 5 received placebo; per-sample allocation not given. Repertoires come from day 63 after the first vaccine or placebo injection. Sequences were derived from peripheral blood, sampled in a trial of Ad26.COV2.S vaccine versus placebo. The receptors originated from a person between 18 and 65 years old who received the Ad26.COV2.S COVID-19 vaccine or a placebo.

The chain couples TRBV28 to TRBJ2-3; the D gene is possibly TRBD1 (5 bases). CDR1 MDHEN and CDR2 SYDVKM come from the germline V gene. The CDR3 loop spans 18 amino acids. Trimming removed 0 bases at V and 1 base at J, with 17 bases between. CDR3 loop: CASSLWDRRGRGTDTQYF. The CDR3 DNA sequence: TGTGCCAGCAGTTTATGGGACCGTAGGGGAAGGGGCACAGATACGCAGTATTTT.

The chain has TRBV7-3 and TRBJ2-1, with 8 bases that match TRBD2. V lost 4 bases, J lost 8 bases, and 7 bases stayed unmatched. There are 14 residues in the CDR3. Germline-derived CDR1 and CDR2 are SGHTA and FQGTGA. The CDR3 DNA reads TGTGCCAGCAGCTCTAGCGGAGCGGGGGATGAGCAGTTCTTC. The encoded protein is CASSSSGAGDEQFF.

The gene calls are TRBV20-1 and TRBJ1-2; D is perhaps TRBD1 (5 bases). CDR3 size: 14 residues. CDR1 is DFQATT and CDR2 is SNEGSKA in the germline V gene (reference sequence). V gave up 3 bases and J gave up 4 bases, with 15 bases separating them. The CDR3 protein is CSASGSGRPYGYTF. The CDR3 DNA reads as TGCAGTGCTAGTGGTTCAGGGAGGCCCTATGGCTACACCTTC.

The rearrangement uses TRBV4-2 and TRBJ2-5, with D possibly matching TRBD2 (5 bases). Trimming shortened V by 0 bases and J by 1 base, and 15 bases separated the two germline ends. This CDR3 has 17 residues. Germline CDR1 is LGHNA and CDR2 is YNFKEQ. This CDR3 reads CASSQDRGSSSQETQYF. CDR3 DNA: TGTGCCAGCAGCCAAGATCGAGGGAGCAGCAGCCAAGAGACCCAGTACTTC.

The chain combines TRBV9 with TRBJ2-1; D uncertain. The CDR3 covers 12 residues. Germline CDR1 and CDR2: SGDLS and YYNGEE. Deletions cut 1 base from V and 7 bases from J, with 6 bases between. The CDR3 nucleotides read TGTGCCAGCAGCGTATCCGATAATGAGCAGTTCTTC. Translating it yields CASSVSDNEQFF.

The rearrangement links TRBV9 to TRBJ2-1; TRBD2 agrees at 12 bases. The CDR3 runs to 15 residues. Germline CDR1 is SGDLS and CDR2 is YYNGEE. The V and J ends lost 0 bases and 8 bases, in that order; junction bases with no gene match: 3. CDR3 nucleotides: TGTGCCAGCAGCGTAGGACTAGCGGGAGTCCATGAGCAGTTCTTC. As protein: CASSVGLAGVHEQFF.

In regard to this clone: Additional DNA sequences in this sample encode the identical CDR3. This rearrangement joins TRBV19 to TRBJ2-7; 7 bases match TRBD2. V was clipped by 4 bases and J by 3 bases; unmatched bases: 0. The length of the CDR3 is 12 residues. Germline lookup yields CDR1 LNHDA and CDR2 SQIVND (reference sequence). CDR3 nucleotide sequence: TGTGCCAGTAGTAGCGGGAGCTACGAGCAGTACTTC. This gives the protein CASSSGSYEQYF.

The chain's CDR3 is CASSQTRDLAYYEQYF. DNA for the CDR3: TGCGCCAGCAGCCAAACCCGGGACTTGGCTTACTACGAGCAGTACTTC. The rearrangement joins TRBV4-3 to TRBJ2-7, with a weak D call TRBD2 (6 bases). The CDR3 is 16 amino acids. Germline assignment: CDR1 LGHNA and CDR2 YSLEER. Trimming took 2 bases from V and 3 from J, leaving 17 bases between them.

J is TRBJ1-3 and V is TRBV7-2; D is unresolved. The germline V gene has CDR1 SGHTA and CDR2 FQGNSA. This CDR3 has 15 amino acids. Trimming cost V 4 bases and J 0 bases, with 10 bases left between them. The CDR3, as DNA: TGTGCCAGCAGCTACGAAGCGTTCTCTGGAAACACCATATATTTT. It codes for CASSYEAFSGNTIYF.

This clone was recorded a few times. In nucleotides, the CDR3 is TGTGCCAGCAGCTTCCCGGGACAGGGGCTCTACGAGCAGTACTTC. It encodes CASSFPGQGLYEQYF. The chain links TRBV5-6 to TRBJ2-7; 10 bases are shared with TRBD1. This CDR3 spans 15 amino acids. The germline gives CDR1 SGHDT, CDR2 YYEEEE. The V segment lost 2 bases and the J segment 3 bases; nucleotides outside the gene matches: 5.

The CDR3 loop reads CASSQGWTGDYEQYF. The CDR3 nucleotides are TGTGCCAGCAGCCAAGGGTGGACAGGGGACTACGAGCAGTACTTC. The genes are TRBV3-1 (or the pseudogene TRBV3-2) and TRBJ2-7; 9 bases align to TRBD1. The germline gives CDR1 LGHDT, CDR2 YNNKEL (reference sequence). V lost 1 base to trimming and J lost 3 bases; unmatched junction nucleotides: 4. The CDR3 is 15 residues long.

The chain couples TRBV5-6 to TRBJ1-6; perhaps TRBD1 as D (5 bases). V dropped 3 bases and J dropped 2 bases, with 12 bases sitting between them. Germline V gene sequence: CDR1 SGHDT, CDR2 YYEEEE. CDR3 size: 16 residues. CDR3 residues: CASSSGEVAYNSPLHF. The CDR3, as DNA: TGTGCCAGCAGCTCGGGGGAAGTTGCCTATAATTCACCCCTCCACTTT.

The gene calls are TRBV2 and TRBJ2-1, with 8 positions matching TRBD2. The germline CDR1 and CDR2 sequences are SNHLY and FYNNEI. This CDR3 is built from 14 residues. V was pared by 8 bases and J by 9 bases, with 12 bases of the junction left unmatched. The CDR3 nucleotides read TGTGCCAGCCGACTAGCGTCCGGGAGGGTTGAGCAGTTCTTC. Amino acids: CASRLASGRVEQFF.

V and J are TRBV10-2 and TRBJ1-5, with TRBD1 as a possible D gene (5 bases). V was cut by 5 bases and J by 3 bases, with 11 bases left in between. The CDR3 is 14 amino acids. CDR1 and CDR2 (germline): WSHSY, SAAADI. The CDR3 DNA follows: TGCGCCAGCAGTCAGACAGACTACAATCAGCCCCAGCATTTT. It translates to CASSQTDYNQPQHF.

This chain connects TRBV19 to TRBJ1-5; D is uncertain. The V end was cut by 1 base, the J end by 4 bases, with 8 bases between. There are 14 residues in the CDR3. CDR1 LNHDA and CDR2 SQIVND come from the germline V gene (reference sequence). CDR3: CASSIGRENQPQHF. CDR3 in DNA: TGTGCCAGTAGTATAGGACGGGAAAATCAGCCCCAGCATTTT.